This T cell receptor (beta chain) was sequenced for a study of blood T cell repertoires in COVID-19. The CDR3 extends over 18 amino acids. The V and J ends lost 4 bases and 4 bases, in that order; junction bases with no gene match: 16. Germline values: CDR1 SGHRS, CDR2 YFSETQ. During active infection, Seattle patients enrolled and were then monitored through disease. TCRdb's table, derived via immunoSEQ multiplex PCR, lists solely in-frame clones and lacks some. The data hold over 250,000 clones, with over 80% observed a single time. The source material was peripheral blood. This clonotype was sampled from a woman aged 70 to 79 with COVID-19, enrolled during active disease. V is TRBV5-1 and J is TRBJ2-3; TRBD2 aligns across 9 bases. Here the CDR3 reads CASSPGRTGGLASDTQYF. The CDR3 DNA reads as TGCGCCAGCAGCCCCGGACGGACCGGGGGACTAGCATCAGATACGCAGTATTTT.